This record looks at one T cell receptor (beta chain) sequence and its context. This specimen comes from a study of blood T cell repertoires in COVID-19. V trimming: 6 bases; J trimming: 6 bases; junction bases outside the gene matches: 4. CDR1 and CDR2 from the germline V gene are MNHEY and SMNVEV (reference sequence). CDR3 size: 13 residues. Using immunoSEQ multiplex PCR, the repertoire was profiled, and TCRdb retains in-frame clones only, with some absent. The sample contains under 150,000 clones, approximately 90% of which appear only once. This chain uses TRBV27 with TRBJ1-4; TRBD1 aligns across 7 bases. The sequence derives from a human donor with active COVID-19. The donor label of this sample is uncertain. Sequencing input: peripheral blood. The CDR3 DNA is TGTGCCAGCAGGATGACAGGGTATGAAAAACTGTTTTTT. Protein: CASRMTGYEKLFF.